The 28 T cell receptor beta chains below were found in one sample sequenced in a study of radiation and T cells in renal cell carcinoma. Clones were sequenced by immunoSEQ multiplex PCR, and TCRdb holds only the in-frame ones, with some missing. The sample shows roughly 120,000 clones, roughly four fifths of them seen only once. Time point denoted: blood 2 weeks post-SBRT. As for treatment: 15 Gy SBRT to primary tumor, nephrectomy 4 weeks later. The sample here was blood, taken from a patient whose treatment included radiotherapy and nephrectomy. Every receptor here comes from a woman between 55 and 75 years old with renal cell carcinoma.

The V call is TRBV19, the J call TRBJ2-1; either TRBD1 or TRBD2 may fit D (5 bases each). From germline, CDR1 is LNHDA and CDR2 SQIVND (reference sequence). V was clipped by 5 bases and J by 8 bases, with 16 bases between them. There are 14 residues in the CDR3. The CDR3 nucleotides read TGTGCCAGTAGTCCAGGGAGAGGACACTATGAGCAGTTCTTC. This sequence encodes CASSPGRGHYEQFF.

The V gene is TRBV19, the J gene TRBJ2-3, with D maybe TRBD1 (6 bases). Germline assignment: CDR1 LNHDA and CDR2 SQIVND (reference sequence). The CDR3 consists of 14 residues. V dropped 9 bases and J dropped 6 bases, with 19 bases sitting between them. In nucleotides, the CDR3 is TGTGCCAGCCAAACACAGGGACGTCGGGATACGCAGTATTTT. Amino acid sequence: CASQTQGRRDTQYF.

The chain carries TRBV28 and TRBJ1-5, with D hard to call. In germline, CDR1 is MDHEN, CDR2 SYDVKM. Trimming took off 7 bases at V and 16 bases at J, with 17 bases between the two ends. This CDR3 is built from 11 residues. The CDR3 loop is CASTMYSLVHF. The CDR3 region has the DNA TGTGCCAGCACTATGTACTCCCTCGTCCATTTT.

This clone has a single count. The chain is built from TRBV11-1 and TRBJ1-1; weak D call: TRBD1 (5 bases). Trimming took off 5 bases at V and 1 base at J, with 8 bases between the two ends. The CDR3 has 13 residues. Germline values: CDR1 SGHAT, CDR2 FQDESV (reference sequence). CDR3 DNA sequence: TGTGCCAGCAGCCTACAGGCGAACACTGAAGCTTTCTTT. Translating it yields CASSLQANTEAFF.

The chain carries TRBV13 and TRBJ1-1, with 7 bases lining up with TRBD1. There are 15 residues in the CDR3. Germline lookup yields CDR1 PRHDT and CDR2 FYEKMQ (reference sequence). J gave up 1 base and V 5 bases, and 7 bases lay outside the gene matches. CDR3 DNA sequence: TGTGCCAGCAGCGCGACAGGGCGGAGGAACACTGAAGCTTTCTTT. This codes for CASSATGRRNTEAFF.

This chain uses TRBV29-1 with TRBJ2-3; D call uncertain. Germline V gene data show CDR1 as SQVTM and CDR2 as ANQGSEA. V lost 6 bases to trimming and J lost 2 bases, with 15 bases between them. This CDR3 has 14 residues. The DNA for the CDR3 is TGCAGCGTGCCTACCGAGCCCTTCACAGATACGCAGTATTTT. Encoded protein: CSVPTEPFTDTQYF.

The CDR3 loop is CASTRSGSYEQYF. In DNA, the CDR3 is TGTGCCAGCACCAGATCAGGATCCTACGAGCAGTACTTC. This sequence joins TRBV5-4 and TRBJ2-7; D is unclear. The CDR3 sequence is 13 residues long. The ends were cut back, 6 bases at V and 1 base at J, with 11 bases in the middle. Germline CDR1 is SGHNT and CDR2 is YYREEE (reference sequence).

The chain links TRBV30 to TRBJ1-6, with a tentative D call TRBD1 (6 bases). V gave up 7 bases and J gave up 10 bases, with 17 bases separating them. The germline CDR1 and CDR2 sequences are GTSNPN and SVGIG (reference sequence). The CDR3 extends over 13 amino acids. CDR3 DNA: TGTGCCTCAACGAGGGGGGATGGCTCACCCCTCCACTTT. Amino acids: CASTRGDGSPLHF. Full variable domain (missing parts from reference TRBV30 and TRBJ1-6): SQTIHQWPATLVQPVGSPLSLECTVEGTSNPNLYWYRQAAGRGLQLLFYSVGIGQISSEVPQNLSASRPQDRQFILSSKKLLLSDSGFYLCASTRGDGSPLHFGNGTRLTVT.

The CDR3 here is CASSSGRAGVTDTQYF. The CDR3 DNA reads TGCGCCAGCAGCTCGGGAAGGGCGGGGGTCACAGATACGCAGTATTTT. J is TRBJ2-3 and V is TRBV5-1; 7 nucleotides match TRBD2. Germline V gives CDR1 SGHRS, CDR2 YFSETQ. The CDR3 totals 16 residues. V was pared by 3 bases and J by 2 bases, with 9 bases of the junction left unmatched.

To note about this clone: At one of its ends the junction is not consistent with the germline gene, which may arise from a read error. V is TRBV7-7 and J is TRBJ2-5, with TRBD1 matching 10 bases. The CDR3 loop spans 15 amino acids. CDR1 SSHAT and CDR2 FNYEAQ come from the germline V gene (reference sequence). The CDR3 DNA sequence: TGTGCTAGCAGCCCCTTGGGACAGGGGTTAGAGACCCAGTACTTC. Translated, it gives CASSPLGQGLETQYF.

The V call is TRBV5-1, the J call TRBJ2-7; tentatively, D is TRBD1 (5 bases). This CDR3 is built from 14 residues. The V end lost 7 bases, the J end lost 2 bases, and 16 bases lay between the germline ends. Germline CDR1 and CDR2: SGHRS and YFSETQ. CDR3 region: CASRPTWGAYEQYF. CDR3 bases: TGCGCCAGCCGGCCAACATGGGGCGCCTACGAGCAGTACTTC.

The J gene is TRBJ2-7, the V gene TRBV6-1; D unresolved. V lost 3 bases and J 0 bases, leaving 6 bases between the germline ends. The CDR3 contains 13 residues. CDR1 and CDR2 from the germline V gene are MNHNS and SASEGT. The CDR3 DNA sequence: TGTGCCAGCAGTGAGGGAATCTCCTACGAGCAGTACTTC. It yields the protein CASSEGISYEQYF.

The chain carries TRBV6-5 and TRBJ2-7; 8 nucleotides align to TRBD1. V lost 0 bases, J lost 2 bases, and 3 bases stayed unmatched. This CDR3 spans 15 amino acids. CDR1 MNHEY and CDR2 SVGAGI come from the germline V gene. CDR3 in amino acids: CASSYSWTGTYEQYF. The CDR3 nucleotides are TGTGCCAGCAGTTACTCGTGGACAGGGACCTACGAGCAGTACTTC.

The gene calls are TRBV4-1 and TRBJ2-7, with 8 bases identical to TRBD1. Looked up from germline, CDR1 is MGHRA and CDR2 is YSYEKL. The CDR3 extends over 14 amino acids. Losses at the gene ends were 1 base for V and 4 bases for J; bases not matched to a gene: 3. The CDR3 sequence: CASSQGNRGYEQYF. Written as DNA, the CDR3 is TGCGCCAGCAGCCAAGGAAACAGGGGGTACGAGCAGTACTTC.

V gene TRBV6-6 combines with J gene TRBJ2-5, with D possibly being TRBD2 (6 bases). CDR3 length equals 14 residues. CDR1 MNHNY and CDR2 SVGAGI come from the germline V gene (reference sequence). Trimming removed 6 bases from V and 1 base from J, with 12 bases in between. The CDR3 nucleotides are TGTGCCAGCAGATTTCCCGGGGGCCAAGAGACCCAGTACTTC. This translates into CASRFPGGQETQYF.

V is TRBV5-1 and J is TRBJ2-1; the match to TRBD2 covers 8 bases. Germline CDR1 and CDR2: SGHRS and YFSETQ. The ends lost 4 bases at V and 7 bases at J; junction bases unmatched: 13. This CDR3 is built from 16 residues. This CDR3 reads CASSRRGASTGNEQFF. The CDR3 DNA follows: TGCGCCAGCAGCCGGCGGGGGGCCTCTACGGGGAATGAGCAGTTCTTC.

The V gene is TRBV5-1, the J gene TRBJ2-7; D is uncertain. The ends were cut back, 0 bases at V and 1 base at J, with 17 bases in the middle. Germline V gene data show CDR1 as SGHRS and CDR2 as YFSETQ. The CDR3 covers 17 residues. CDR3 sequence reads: CASSLAVGEPGSYEQYF. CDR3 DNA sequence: TGCGCCAGCAGCTTGGCGGTCGGCGAACCAGGATCCTACGAGCAGTACTTC.

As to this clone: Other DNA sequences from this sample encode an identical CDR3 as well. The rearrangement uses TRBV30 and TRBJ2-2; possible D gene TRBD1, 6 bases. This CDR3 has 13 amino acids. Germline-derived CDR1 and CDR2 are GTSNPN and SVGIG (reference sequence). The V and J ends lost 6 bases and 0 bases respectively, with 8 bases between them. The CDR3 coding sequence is TGTGCCTGTGAGGGGGCGAACACCGGGGAGCTGTTTTTT. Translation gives CACEGANTGELFF.

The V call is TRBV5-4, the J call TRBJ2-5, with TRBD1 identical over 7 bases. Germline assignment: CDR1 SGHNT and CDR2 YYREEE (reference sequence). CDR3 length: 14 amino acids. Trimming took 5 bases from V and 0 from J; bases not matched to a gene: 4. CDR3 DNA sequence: TGTGCCAGCAGTTGGGGGACAGACCAAGAGACCCAGTACTTC. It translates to CASSWGTDQETQYF.

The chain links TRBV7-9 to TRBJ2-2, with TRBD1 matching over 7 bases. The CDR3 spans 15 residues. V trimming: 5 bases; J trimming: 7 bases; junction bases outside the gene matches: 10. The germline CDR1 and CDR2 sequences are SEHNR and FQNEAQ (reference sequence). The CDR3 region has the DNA TGTGCCAGCAGCCAAGACAGGGTGGTTATCGGGGAGCTGTTTTTT. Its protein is CASSQDRVVIGELFF.

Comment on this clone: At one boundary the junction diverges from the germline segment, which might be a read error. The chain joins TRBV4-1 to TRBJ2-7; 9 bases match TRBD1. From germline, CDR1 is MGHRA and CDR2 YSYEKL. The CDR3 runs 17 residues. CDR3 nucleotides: TGCGTCAGCAGCCCAGATTCGGGGACAGGGAGAATTTACGAGCAGTACTTC. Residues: CVSSPDSGTGRIYEQYF.

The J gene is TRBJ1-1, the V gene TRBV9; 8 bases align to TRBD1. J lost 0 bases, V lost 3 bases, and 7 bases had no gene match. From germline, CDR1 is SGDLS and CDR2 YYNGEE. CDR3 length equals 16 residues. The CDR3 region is CASSALTTGVNTEAFF. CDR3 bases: TGTGCCAGCAGCGCACTCACGACAGGGGTGAACACTGAAGCTTTCTTT. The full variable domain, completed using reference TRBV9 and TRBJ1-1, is DSGVTQTPKHLITATGQRVTLRCSPRSGDLSVYWYQQSLDQGLQFLIQYYNGEERAKGNILERFSAQQFPDLHSELNLSSLELGDSALYFCASSALTTGVNTEAFFGQGTRLTVV.

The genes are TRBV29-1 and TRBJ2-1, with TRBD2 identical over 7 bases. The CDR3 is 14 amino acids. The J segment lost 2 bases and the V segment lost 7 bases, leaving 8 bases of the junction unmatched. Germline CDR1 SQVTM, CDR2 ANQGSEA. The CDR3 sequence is CSATGGSTYNEQFF. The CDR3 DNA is TGCAGCGCAACGGGCGGGAGTACCTACAATGAGCAGTTCTTC.

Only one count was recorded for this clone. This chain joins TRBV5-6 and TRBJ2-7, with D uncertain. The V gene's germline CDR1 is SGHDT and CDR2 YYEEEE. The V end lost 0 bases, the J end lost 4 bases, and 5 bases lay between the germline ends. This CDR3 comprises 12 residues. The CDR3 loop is CASSLGLYEQYF. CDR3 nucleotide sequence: TGTGCCAGCAGCTTGGGTCTTTACGAGCAGTACTTC.

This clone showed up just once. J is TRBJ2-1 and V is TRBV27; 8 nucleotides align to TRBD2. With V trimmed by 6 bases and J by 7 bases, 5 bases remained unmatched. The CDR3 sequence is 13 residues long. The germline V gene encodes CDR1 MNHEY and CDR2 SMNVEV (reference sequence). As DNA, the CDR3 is TGTGCCAGCAGGCCGGGAGGGGGGAATGAGCAGTTCTTC. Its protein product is CASRPGGGNEQFF.

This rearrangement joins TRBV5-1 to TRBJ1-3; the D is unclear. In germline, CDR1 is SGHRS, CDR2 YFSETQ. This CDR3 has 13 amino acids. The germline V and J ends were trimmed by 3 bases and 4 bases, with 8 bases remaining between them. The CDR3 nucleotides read TGCGCCAGCAGCTCCGACCAGGGAAACACCATATATTTT. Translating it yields CASSSDQGNTIYF.

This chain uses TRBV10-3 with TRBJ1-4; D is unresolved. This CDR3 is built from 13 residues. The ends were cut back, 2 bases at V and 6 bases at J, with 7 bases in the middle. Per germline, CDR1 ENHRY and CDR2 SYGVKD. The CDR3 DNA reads TGTGCCATCAGTGAGAGTACGGATGAAAAACTGTTTTTT. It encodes CAISESTDEKLFF.

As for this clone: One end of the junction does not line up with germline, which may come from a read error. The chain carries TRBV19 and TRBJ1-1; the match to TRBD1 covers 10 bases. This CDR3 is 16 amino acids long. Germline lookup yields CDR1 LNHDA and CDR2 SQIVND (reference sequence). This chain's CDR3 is CASKSRDRGPNTGAFF. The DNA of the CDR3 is TGTGCCAGTAAGTCCCGGGACAGGGGACCGAACACTGGAGCTTTCTTT.